A selection of T cell receptor beta chains follows, all from one sample in a study of cytomegalovirus exposure and HLA in healthy donors. Assay: immunoSEQ multiplex PCR; the TCRdb copy retains only in-frame clones and omits some. Its listing shows about 75,000 clones. The specimen sequenced was PBMCs. These receptors came from a man aged 40-49 years in good health and CMV-seronegative. Both conserved end residues are part of each CDR3. D genes are given only for firm matches.

TRBV6-4	TRBD1	TRBJ2-7	CASSSEPGGYEQYF	TGTGCCAGCAGCTCAGAGCCAGGGGGCTACGAGCAGTACTTC
TRBV5-4	NA	TRBJ1-1	CASSRTVNTEAFF	TGTGCCAGCAGCAGGACAGTGAACACTGAAGCTTTCTTT
TRBV19	NA	TRBJ2-3	CASSIGQGSTDTQYF	TGTGCCAGTAGTATAGGGCAGGGCTCCACAGATACGCAGTATTTT
TRBV15	NA	TRBJ1-6	CATSPGSYNSPLHF	TGTGCCACCAGTCCAGGGTCCTATAATTCACCCCTCCACTTT
TRBV5-1	NA	TRBJ2-3	CASSLEGRVSTDTQYF	TGCGCCAGCAGCTTGGAGGGCAGGGTTTCCACAGATACGCAGTATTTT
TRBV6-6	TRBD2	TRBJ2-2	CASSPGLARASGELFF	TGTGCCAGCAGTCCGGGACTAGCTCGGGCGAGCGGGGAGCTGTTTTTT
TRBV5-4	TRBD1	TRBJ1-5	CASSLRQGLMARQPQHF	TGTGCCAGCAGCTTGCGACAGGGTCTGATGGCCCGTCAGCCCCAGCATTTT
TRBV15	NA	TRBJ1-1	CATSRDFKSTEAFF	TGTGCCACCAGCAGAGACTTTAAGAGCACTGAAGCTTTCTTT
TRBV5-1	NA	TRBJ1-1	CASSLAGNTEAFF	TGCGCCAGCAGCTTGGCCGGGAACACTGAAGCTTTCTTT
TRBV25-1	TRBD2	TRBJ2-3	CASSETSGRWDTQYF	TGTGCCAGCAGTGAGACTAGCGGTCGCTGGGATACGCAGTATTTT
TRBV7-9	TRBD2	TRBJ2-1	CASSQTSGYNEQFF	TGTGCCAGCAGCCAGACTAGCGGGTACAATGAGCAGTTCTTC
TRBV2	NA	TRBJ1-5	CASSARYQPQHF	TGTGCCAGCAGTGCTAGGTATCAGCCCCAGCATTTT
TRBV5-1	TRBD1	TRBJ1-1	CASSPSTGFNTEAFF	TGCGCCAGCAGCCCGTCGACAGGGTTTAACACTGAAGCTTTCTTT
TRBV28	NA	TRBJ1-1	CASSPVLRTNTEAFF	TGTGCCAGCAGTCCCGTACTACGCACGAACACTGAAGCTTTCTTT
TRBV7-3	NA	TRBJ2-7	CASSLAFQGYEQYF	TGTGCCAGCAGCTTAGCGTTTCAGGGGTACGAGCAGTACTTC
TRBV5-4	NA	TRBJ2-7	CASSSRGSLSSYEQYF	TGTGCCAGCAGCTCTCGAGGTAGCCTAAGCTCCTACGAGCAGTACTTC
TRBV6-1	NA	TRBJ2-1	CATGGGVLNEQFF	TGTGCCACCGGAGGGGGCGTACTCAATGAGCAGTTCTTC
TRBV19	NA	TRBJ2-3	CASSRDTGSDTQYF	TGTGCCAGCTCCCGGGACACCGGATCAGATACGCAGTATTTT
TRBV7-3	TRBD1	TRBJ2-7	CASSKEQGASYEQYF	TGTGCCAGCAGCAAAGAACAGGGGGCCTCCTACGAGCAGTACTTC
TRBV30	TRBD1	TRBJ1-6	CAWSRGQTLTWSPLHF	TGTGCCTGGAGTCGGGGACAGACCCTTACTTGGTCACCCCTCCACTTT
TRBV18	TRBD2	TRBJ2-5	CASSLSGTQETQYF	TGTGCCAGCTCACTCAGCGGGACTCAAGAGACCCAGTACTTC
TRBV2	NA	TRBJ1-3	CASSSDTIYF	TGTGCCAGCAGCTCGGACACCATATATTTT
TRBV19	NA	TRBJ2-7	CASFQGLSRNPYEQYF	TGTGCCAGTTTCCAAGGACTCAGCCGAAATCCCTACGAGCAGTACTTC
TRBV5-4	TRBD2	TRBJ2-3	CASSWGWSGGADTQYF	TGTGCCAGCAGCTGGGGATGGAGCGGGGGGGCAGATACGCAGTATTTT
TRBV10-3	NA	TRBJ1-5	CATQDTQGRAGGQPQHF	TGTGCCACCCAGGATACCCAGGGGAGGGCCGGAGGGCAGCCCCAGCATTTT
TRBV7-2	TRBD1	TRBJ2-7	CASSLAGQGVAEQYF	TGTGCCAGCAGCTTAGCTGGACAGGGGGTAGCCGAGCAGTACTTC
TRBV9	TRBD1	TRBJ2-1	CASSPRAQGVPEQFF	TGTGCCAGCAGCCCTCGGGCCCAGGGGGTTCCTGAGCAGTTCTTC
TRBV30	TRBD1	TRBJ1-1	CAWGPGGTEAFF	TGTGCCTGGGGACCAGGGGGTACTGAAGCTTTCTTT
TRBV4-1	NA	TRBJ1-6	CASSRVPLVQGFRSPLHF	TGCGCCAGCAGCCGCGTTCCCTTGGTTCAGGGCTTTAGGTCACCCCTCCACTTT
TRBV30	TRBD1	TRBJ2-3	CAWSRDRVPDTQYF	TGTGCCTGGAGTAGGGACAGGGTTCCAGATACGCAGTATTTT
TRBV19	NA	TRBJ1-6	CASSSTYNSPLHF	TGTGCCAGTAGTAGCACTTATAATTCACCCCTCCACTTT
TRBV11-2	NA	TRBJ1-2	CASSLAGEEDGYTF	TGTGCCAGCAGCTTAGCTGGGGAGGAGGATGGCTACACCTTC
TRBV30	TRBD1	TRBJ1-2	CAWGTGGYGYTF	TGTGCCTGGGGGACAGGGGGCTACGGCTACACCTTC
TRBV18	NA	TRBJ1-1	CASSGSLQTNTEAFF	TGTGCCAGCTCAGGGAGCCTACAAACGAACACTGAAGCTTTCTTT
TRBV6-5	NA	TRBJ2-2	CASRRPNTGELFF	TGTGCCAGCAGGAGGCCGAACACCGGGGAGCTGTTTTTT
TRBV20-1	NA	TRBJ2-1	CSASPLNEQFF	TGCAGTGCTAGTCCTCTCAATGAGCAGTTCTTC
TRBV5-1	NA	TRBJ1-1	CASSGAGRRTEAFF	TGCGCCAGCAGTGGGGCAGGGCGCCGCACTGAAGCTTTCTTT
TRBV27	TRBD2	TRBJ2-5	CASRAGGQGETQYF	TGTGCCAGCCGTGCGGGGGGCCAGGGGGAGACCCAGTACTTC
TRBV5-8	TRBD2	TRBJ2-5	CASRPRLAGATETQYF	TGTGCCAGCAGACCCCGACTAGCGGGGGCGACGGAGACCCAGTACTTC
TRBV28	NA	TRBJ1-6	CASRNRNSPLHF	TGTGCCAGCAGGAACAGAAATTCACCCCTCCACTTT
TRBV11-2	NA	TRBJ2-5	CASSLYRDQETQYF	TGTGCCAGCAGCTTATACAGGGACCAAGAGACCCAGTACTTC
TRBV4-1	TRBD2	TRBJ2-5	CASGPASGETQYF	TGCGCCAGCGGCCCGGCTAGCGGGGAGACCCAGTACTTC
TRBV28	TRBD1	TRBJ2-5	CASILQGARETQYF	TGTGCCAGCATCCTGCAGGGGGCGCGAGAGACCCAGTACTTC
TRBV5-4	NA	TRBJ2-3	CASSFEMNTDTQYF	TGTGCCAGCAGCTTCGAGATGAACACAGATACGCAGTATTTT
TRBV9	NA	TRBJ2-3	CASSHTDTQYF	TGTGCCAGCAGCCATACAGATACGCAGTATTTT
TRBV29-1	TRBD1	TRBJ2-7	CSVEIRGNGYF	TGCAGCGTTGAAATCAGGGGGAACGGGTACTTC
TRBV7-9	TRBD2	TRBJ2-4	CAVRGGRVAKNIQYF	TGTGCAGTGCGGGGGGGCCGTGTAGCCAAAAACATTCAGTACTTC
TRBV19	NA	TRBJ1-1	CASTAHSGTEAFF	TGTGCCAGTACGGCACACTCGGGAACTGAAGCTTTCTTT
TRBV7-9	NA	TRBJ1-1	CASSLGELEREAFF	TGTGCCAGCAGCTTAGGTGAACTCGAGAGGGAAGCTTTCTTT
TRBV28	NA	TRBJ1-3	CASSFSGSGNTIYF	TGTGCCAGCAGTTTTTCAGGGTCGGGAAACACCATATATTTT
TRBV18	TRBD2	TRBJ2-1	CASSPLGGGSYNEQFF	TGTGCCAGCTCACCACTCGGGGGGGGCTCCTACAATGAGCAGTTCTTC
TRBV7-9	NA	TRBJ2-1	CASSLARANEQFF	TGTGCCAGCAGCTTAGCGAGGGCCAATGAGCAGTTCTTC
TRBV6-5	NA	TRBJ2-2	CASSTRGAGELFF	TGTGCCAGCAGTACCAGGGGAGCCGGGGAGCTGTTTTTT
TRBV20-1	NA	TRBJ2-1	CSATRDNEQFF	TGCAGTGCAACTAGGGACAATGAGCAGTTCTTC